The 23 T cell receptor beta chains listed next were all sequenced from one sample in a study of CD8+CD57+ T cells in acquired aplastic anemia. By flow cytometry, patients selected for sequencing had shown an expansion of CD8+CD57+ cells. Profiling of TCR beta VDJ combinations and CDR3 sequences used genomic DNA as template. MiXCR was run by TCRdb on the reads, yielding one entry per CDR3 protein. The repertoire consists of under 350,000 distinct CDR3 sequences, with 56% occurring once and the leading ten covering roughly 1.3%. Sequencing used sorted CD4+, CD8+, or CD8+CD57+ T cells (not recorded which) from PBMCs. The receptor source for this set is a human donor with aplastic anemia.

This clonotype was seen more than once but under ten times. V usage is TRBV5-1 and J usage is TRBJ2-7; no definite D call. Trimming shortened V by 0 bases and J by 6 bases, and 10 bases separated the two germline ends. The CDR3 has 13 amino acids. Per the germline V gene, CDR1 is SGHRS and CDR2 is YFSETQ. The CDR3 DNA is TGCGCCAGCAGCTTGGACAGACCCCTCGAGCAGTACTTC. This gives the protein CASSLDRPLEQYF. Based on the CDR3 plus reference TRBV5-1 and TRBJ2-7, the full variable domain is KAGVTQTPRYLIKTRGQQVTLSCSPISGHRSVSWYQQTPGQGLQFLFEYFSETQRNKGNFPGRFSGRQFSNSRSEMNVSTLELGDSALYLCASSLDRPLEQYFGPGTRLTVT.

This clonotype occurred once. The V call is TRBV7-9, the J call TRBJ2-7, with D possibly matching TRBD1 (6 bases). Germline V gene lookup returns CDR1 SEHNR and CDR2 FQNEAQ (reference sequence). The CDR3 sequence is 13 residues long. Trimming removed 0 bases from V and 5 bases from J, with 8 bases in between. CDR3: CASSLAQGHEQYF. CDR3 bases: TGTGCCAGCAGCTTAGCCCAGGGGCACGAGCAGTACTTC.

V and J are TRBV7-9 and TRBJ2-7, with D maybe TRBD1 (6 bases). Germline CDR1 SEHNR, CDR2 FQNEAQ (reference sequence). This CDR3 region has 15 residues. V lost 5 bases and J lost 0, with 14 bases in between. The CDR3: CASSQGSQGSYEQYF. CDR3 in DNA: TGTGCCAGCAGCCAAGGTTCACAGGGCTCCTACGAGCAGTACTTC.

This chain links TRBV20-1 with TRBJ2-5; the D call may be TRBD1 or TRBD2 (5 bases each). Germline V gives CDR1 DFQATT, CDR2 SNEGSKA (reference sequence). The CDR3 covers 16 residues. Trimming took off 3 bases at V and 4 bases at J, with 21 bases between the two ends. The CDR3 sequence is CSASPLGDGKGETQYF. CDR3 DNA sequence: TGCAGTGCTAGCCCACTAGGGGACGGGAAGGGAGAGACCCAGTACTTC.

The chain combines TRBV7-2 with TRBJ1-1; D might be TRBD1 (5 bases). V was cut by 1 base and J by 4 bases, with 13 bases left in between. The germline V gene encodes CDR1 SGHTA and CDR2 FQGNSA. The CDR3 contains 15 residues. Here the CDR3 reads CASSLGGTVGTEAFF. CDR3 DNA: TGTGCCAGCAGCTTAGGAGGGACGGTGGGCACTGAAGCTTTCTTT.

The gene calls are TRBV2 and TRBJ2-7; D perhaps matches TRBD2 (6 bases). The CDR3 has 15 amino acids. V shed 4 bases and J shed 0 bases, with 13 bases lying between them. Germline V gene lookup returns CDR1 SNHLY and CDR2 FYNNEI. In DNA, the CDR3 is TGTGCCAGCAGTGCCCGAGGGGACTCCTCCTACGAGCAGTACTTC. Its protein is CASSARGDSSYEQYF.

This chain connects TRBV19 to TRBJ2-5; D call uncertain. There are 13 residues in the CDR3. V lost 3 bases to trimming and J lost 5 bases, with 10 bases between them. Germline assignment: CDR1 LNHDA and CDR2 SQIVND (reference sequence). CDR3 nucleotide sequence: TGTGCCAGTAGTATTGCGCTAACTGAGACCCAGTACTTC. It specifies CASSIALTETQYF.

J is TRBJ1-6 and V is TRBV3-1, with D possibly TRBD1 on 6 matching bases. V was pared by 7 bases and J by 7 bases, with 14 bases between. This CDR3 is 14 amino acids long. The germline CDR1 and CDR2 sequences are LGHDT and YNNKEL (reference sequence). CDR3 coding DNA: TGTGCCAGCACCCCCAGGGGCACAAATTCACCCCTCCACTTT. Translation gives CASTPRGTNSPLHF.

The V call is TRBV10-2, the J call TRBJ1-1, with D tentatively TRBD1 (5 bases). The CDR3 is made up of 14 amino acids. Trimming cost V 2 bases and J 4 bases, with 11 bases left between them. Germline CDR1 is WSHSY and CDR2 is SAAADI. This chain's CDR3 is CASSEIRGGTEAFF. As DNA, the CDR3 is TGCGCCAGCAGTGAGATAAGGGGAGGCACTGAAGCTTTCTTT.

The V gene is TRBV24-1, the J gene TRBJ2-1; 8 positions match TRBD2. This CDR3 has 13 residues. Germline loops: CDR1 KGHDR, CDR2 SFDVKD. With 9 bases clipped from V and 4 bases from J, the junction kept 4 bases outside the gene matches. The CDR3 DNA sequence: TGTGCCACCGGAAGCGGGAGTTACAATGAGCAGTTCTTC. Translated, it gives CATGSGSYNEQFF.

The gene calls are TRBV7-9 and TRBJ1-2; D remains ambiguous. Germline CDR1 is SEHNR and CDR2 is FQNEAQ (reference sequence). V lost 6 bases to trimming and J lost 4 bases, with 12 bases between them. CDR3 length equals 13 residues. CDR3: CASREGGGYGYTF. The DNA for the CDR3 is TGTGCCAGCAGGGAGGGAGGCGGCTATGGCTACACCTTC.

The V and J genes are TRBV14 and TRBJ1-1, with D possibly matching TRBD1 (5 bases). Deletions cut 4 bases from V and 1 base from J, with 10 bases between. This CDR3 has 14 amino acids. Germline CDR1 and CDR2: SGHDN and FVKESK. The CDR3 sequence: CASSPLGPNTEAFF. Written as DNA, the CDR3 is TGTGCCAGCAGCCCTTTGGGACCGAACACTGAAGCTTTCTTT. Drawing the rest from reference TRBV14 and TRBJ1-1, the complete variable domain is EAGVTQFPSHSVIEKGQTVTLRCDPISGHDNLYWYRRVMGKEIKFLLHFVKESKQDESGMPNNRFLAERTGGTYSTLKVQPAELEDSGVYFCASSPLGPNTEAFFGQGTRLTVV.

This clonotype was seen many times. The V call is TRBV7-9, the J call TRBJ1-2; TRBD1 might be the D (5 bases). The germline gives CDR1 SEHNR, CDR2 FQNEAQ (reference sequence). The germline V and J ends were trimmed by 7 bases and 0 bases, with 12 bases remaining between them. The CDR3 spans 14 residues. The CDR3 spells CASNLGDSNYGYTF. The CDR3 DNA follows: TGTGCCAGCAACCTGGGGGATTCTAACTATGGCTACACCTTC.

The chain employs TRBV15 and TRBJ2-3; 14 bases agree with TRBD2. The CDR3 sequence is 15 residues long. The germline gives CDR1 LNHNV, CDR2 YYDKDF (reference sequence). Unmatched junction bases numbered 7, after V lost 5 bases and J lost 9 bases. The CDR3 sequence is CATSLTGTSGRTQYF. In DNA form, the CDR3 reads TGTGCCACCAGCCTAACGGGGACTAGCGGGAGAACGCAGTATTTT.

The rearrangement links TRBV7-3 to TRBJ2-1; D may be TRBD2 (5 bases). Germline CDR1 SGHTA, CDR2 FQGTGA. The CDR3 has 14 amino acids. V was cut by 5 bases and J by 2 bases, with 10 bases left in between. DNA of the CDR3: TGTGCCAGCAGCGCGTTGGGAGCCTACAATGAGCAGTTCTTC. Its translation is CASSALGAYNEQFF.

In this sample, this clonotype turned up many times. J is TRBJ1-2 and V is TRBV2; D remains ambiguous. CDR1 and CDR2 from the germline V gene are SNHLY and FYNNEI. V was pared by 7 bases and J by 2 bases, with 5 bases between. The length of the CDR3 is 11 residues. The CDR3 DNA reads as TGTGCCAGCACCCAGAACTATGGCTACACCTTC. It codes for CASTQNYGYTF. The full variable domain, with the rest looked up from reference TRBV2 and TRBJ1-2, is EPEVTQTPSHQVTQMGQEVILRCVPISNHLYFYWYRQILGQKVEFLVSFYNNEISEKSEIFDDQFSVERPDGSNFTLKIRSTKLEDSAMYFCASTQNYGYTFGSGTRLTVV.

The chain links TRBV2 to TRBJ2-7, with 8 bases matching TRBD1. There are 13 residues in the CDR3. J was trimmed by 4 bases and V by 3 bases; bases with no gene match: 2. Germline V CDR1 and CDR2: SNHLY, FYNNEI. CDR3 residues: CASSDDRGYEQYF. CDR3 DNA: TGTGCCAGCAGTGATGACAGGGGATACGAGCAGTACTTC.

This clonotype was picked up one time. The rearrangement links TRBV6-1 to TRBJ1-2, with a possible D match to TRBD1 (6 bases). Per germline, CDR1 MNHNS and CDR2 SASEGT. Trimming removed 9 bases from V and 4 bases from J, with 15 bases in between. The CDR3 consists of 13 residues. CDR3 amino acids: CASRAGVGYGYTF. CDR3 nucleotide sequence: TGTGCCAGTCGGGCAGGGGTCGGCTATGGCTACACCTTC.

The chain's CDR3 is CASSGTSGAYEQYF. In DNA form, the CDR3 reads TGCGCCAGCAGCGGGACTAGCGGTGCCTACGAGCAGTACTTC. J is TRBJ2-7 and V is TRBV10-2, with 11 positions matching TRBD2. The CDR3 loop spans 14 amino acids. The germline CDR1 and CDR2 sequences are WSHSY and SAAADI. J was trimmed by 2 bases and V by 6 bases; bases with no gene match: 3.

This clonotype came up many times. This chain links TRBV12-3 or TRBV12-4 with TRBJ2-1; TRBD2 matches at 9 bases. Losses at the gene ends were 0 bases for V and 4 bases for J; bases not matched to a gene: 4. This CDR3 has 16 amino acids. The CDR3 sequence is CASSLADLAGYNEQFF. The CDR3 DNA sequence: TGTGCCAGCAGTTTAGCTGATCTAGCGGGATACAATGAGCAGTTCTTC.

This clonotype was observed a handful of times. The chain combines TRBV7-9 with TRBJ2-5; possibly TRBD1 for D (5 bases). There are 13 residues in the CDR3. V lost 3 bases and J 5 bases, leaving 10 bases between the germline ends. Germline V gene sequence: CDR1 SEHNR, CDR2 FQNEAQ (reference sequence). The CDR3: CASSFGAGETQYF. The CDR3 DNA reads TGTGCCAGCAGCTTTGGGGCAGGGGAGACCCAGTACTTC.

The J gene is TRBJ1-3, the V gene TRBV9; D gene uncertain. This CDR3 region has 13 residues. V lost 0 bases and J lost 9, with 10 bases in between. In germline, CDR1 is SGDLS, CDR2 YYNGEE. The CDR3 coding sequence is TGTGCCAGCAGCGTAGGTCAGACGGGCACCATATATTTT. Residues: CASSVGQTGTIYF.

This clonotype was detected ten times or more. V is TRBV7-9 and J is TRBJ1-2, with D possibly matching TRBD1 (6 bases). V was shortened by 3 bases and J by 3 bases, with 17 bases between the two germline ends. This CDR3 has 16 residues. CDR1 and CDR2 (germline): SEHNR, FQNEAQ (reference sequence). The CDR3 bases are TGTGCCAGCAGCTTTGGAGTGGGGGGCACCCACTATGGCTACACCTTC. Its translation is CASSFGVGGTHYGYTF.